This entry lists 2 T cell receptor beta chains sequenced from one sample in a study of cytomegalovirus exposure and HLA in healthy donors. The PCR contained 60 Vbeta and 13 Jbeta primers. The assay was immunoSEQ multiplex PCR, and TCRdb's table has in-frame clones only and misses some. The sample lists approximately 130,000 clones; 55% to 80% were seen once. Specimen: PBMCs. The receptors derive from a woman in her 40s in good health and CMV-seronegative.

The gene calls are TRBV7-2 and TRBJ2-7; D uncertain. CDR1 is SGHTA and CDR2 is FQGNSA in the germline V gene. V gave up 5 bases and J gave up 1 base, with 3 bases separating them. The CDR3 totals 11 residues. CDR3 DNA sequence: TGTGCCAGCAGCCGTTCCTACGAGCAGTACTTC. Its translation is CASSRSYEQYF.

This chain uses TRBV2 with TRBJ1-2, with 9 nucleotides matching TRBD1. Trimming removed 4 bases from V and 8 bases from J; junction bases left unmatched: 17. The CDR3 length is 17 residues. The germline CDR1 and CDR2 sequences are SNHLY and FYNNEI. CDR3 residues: CASSVGTGMDFLGGYTF. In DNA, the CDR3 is TGTGCCAGCAGTGTAGGGACAGGGATGGATTTCTTAGGAGGCTACACCTTC.